The text below deals with one T cell receptor beta chain. The target antigen is unknown. Preparation of the TCRbeta library was carried out with unique molecular identifiers. TCRdb called the PCR reads again in MiXCR, with one record for every CDR3 protein. The data contain about 290,000 distinct CDR3 sequences, over 7.5% of them singletons. Germline V gene lookup returns CDR1 SQVTM and CDR2 ANQGSEA. V was pared by 3 bases and J by 3 bases, with 6 bases between. The CDR3 spans 11 residues. The data stem from a study of T-cell reconstitution after alpha-beta-depleted transplantation in children. Overall study findings and caveats: Newly made T cells mostly supplied T-cell counts and diversity one year after transplant.

This receptor was taken from a female patient between 2 and 15 years old who had a stem cell transplant for Fanconi anemia, so the T cells may come from the graft donor. The source was peripheral blood, collected 360 days after TCRalphabeta/CD19-depleted stem cell transplant. The J gene is TRBJ2-7, the V gene TRBV29-1; D not resolved. CDR3 sequence: CSVDLDYEQYF. The CDR3 bases are TGCAGCGTTGATCTCGACTACGAGCAGTACTTC.